This T cell receptor (beta chain) was documented in a study of blood T cell repertoires in COVID-19. Across the study: Both acute and convalescent COVID-19 samples were obtained from the United States, Italy and Spain. Sources were T cells, B-cell-depleted T cells, or PBMCs; the material itself was cDNA or gDNA.

V lost 4 bases and J lost 6, with 13 bases in between. This CDR3 has 14 residues. Germline CDR1 is SNHLY and CDR2 is FYNNEI. Original analysis: Amplifying reference gene primers gave estimates of nucleated cell counts. Some clones are missing from TCRdb's copy, which holds only in-frame ones; the method was immunoSEQ multiplex PCR. That table supplies the V and J calls and clone size; D and trimming were determined from the DNA. The table shows 35,000 to 45,000 clones, with around 85% occurring only once. This sequence originates from a woman of 80 years or more with acute or convalescent COVID-19. V is TRBV2 and J is TRBJ2-1, with a possible D match to TRBD2 (5 bases). Sample: peripheral blood. The CDR3 nucleotides are TGTGCCAGCAGTGCGGGGTACCCCCCCAATGAGCAGTTCTTC. Protein sequence: CASSAGYPPNEQFF.